This T cell receptor beta chain appears in the sequencing data of a study of blood T cell repertoires in COVID-19. Whole-study context: COVID-19 samples from acute and convalescent phases originated in the United States, Italy and Spain. PBMCs, B-cell-depleted T cells, or T cells were the source of the cDNA or gDNA that made up the material.

V was cut by 0 bases and J by 5 bases, with 10 bases left in between. Germline loops: CDR1 SEHNR, CDR2 FQNEAQ (reference sequence). The CDR3 is 14 residues long. Authors' methods: Amplification of reference gene primers was used by the study to estimate nucleated cell counts. Produced via immunoSEQ multiplex PCR; TCRdb's table is partial and in-frame only. The DNA gave D and trimming, while V, J and clone size come from that table. Of approximately 160,000 clones listed, roughly nine tenths are singletons. This clonotype was sampled from a man aged 45-65 years with acute or convalescent COVID-19. J is TRBJ1-1 and V is TRBV7-9; D remains unclear. Sequencing was carried out using peripheral blood. In DNA form, the CDR3 reads TGTGCCAGCAGCTTAGCAATCACTAGGACTGAAGCTTTCTTT. Translating it yields CASSLAITRTEAFF.